This TCR beta chain is from a study of radiation and T cells in renal cell carcinoma. Clones were read by immunoSEQ multiplex PCR, and TCRdb kept only the in-frame ones, dropping some. The sample contains fewer than 90,000 clones, 65% to 90% of which appear only once. Germline-derived CDR1 and CDR2 are SGHRS and YFSETQ. V was pared by 0 bases and J by 2 bases, with 7 bases between. This CDR3 has 14 residues. Time point reported: blood 2 weeks post-SBRT. Stated treatment: 15 Gy SBRT to primary tumor, nephrectomy 4 weeks later. The chain carries TRBV5-1 and TRBJ2-3; D is undetermined. The sample was blood, taken from a patient whose treatment included radiotherapy and nephrectomy. The receptor comes from a woman aged 45-60 years with renal cell carcinoma. The CDR3 DNA follows: TGCGCCAGCAGCTTGGGGCGGCCCACAGATACGCAGTATTTT. This encodes CASSLGRPTDTQYF.